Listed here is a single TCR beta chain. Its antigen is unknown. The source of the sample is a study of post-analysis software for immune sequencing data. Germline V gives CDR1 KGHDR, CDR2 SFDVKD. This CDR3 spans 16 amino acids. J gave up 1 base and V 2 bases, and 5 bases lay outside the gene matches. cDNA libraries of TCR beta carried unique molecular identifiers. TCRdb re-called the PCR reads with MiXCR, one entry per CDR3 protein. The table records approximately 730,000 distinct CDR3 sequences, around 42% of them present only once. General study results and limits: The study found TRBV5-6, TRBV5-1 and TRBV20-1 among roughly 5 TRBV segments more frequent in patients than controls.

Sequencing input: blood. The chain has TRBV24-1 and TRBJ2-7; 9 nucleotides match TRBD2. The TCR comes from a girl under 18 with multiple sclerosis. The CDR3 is CATSDSRTSVSYEQYF. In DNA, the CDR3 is TGTGCCACCAGTGATTCGAGGACTAGCGTTTCCTACGAGCAGTACTTC.